This TCR beta chain derives from a study of blood T cell repertoires in COVID-19. In this sample, this clone turned up once. CDR1 is SGDLS and CDR2 is YYNGEE in the germline V gene. The CDR3 is 15 residues long. Trimming cost V 0 bases and J 5 bases, with 14 bases left between them. The method was immunoSEQ multiplex PCR; TCRdb's version includes in-frame clones alone and lacks a portion of them. Among around 120,000 clones, nearly 90% were seen once, and the ten largest hold approximately 3.9%. This sequence was found in a woman aged 55 to 70 with COVID-19, enrolled during active disease. The sample consisted of peripheral blood. V gene TRBV9 combines with J gene TRBJ1-1, with D possibly TRBD1 on 5 matching bases. The CDR3 here is CASSVGPNGGTEAFF. CDR3 in DNA: TGTGCCAGCAGCGTAGGGCCGAACGGGGGAACTGAAGCTTTCTTT.